Each of the 24 T cell receptor beta chains below was sequenced from the same sample in a study of cytomegalovirus exposure and HLA in healthy donors. PCR was performed using 60 Vbeta and 13 Jbeta primers. Assay: immunoSEQ multiplex PCR; the TCRdb copy retains only in-frame clones and omits some. The sample contains 100,000 to 140,000 clones, roughly 70% of which appear only once. The sample taken for sequencing was PBMCs. Receptors originate from a woman in her forties in good health and CMV-seropositive.

The chain couples TRBV6-5 to TRBJ1-2; D is uncertain. With 2 bases removed from V and 2 bases from J, the gap between germline ends came to 12 bases. Looked up from germline, CDR1 is MNHEY and CDR2 is SVGAGI. The CDR3 totals 15 residues. The CDR3 reads CASSYGEAVNYGYTF. The CDR3 bases are TGTGCCAGCAGTTACGGGGAGGCGGTAAACTATGGCTACACCTTC.

This chain joins TRBV5-4 and TRBJ2-5; 12 positions match TRBD2. Germline trimming cut 4 bases from V and 3 bases from J; bases unmatched to any gene: 4. CDR3 length equals 15 residues. CDR1 and CDR2 (germline): SGHNT, YYREEE (reference sequence). The DNA for the CDR3 is TGTGCCAGCAGCCGCCGACTAGCGGGGGAAGAGACCCAGTACTTC. Its translation is CASSRRLAGEETQYF.

This clone was seen more than once but under ten times. V is TRBV19 and J is TRBJ2-3; D gene uncertain. The CDR3 runs to 13 residues. The germline V and J ends were trimmed by 11 bases and 6 bases, with 18 bases remaining between them. CDR1 LNHDA and CDR2 SQIVND come from the germline V gene (reference sequence). The chain's CDR3 is CAGSSSFDDTQYF. The CDR3 DNA sequence: TGTGCCGGTTCGTCTAGTTTTGATGATACGCAGTATTTT.

V gene TRBV6-1 combines with J gene TRBJ1-4; D may be TRBD1 (6 bases). Looked up from germline, CDR1 is MNHNS and CDR2 is SASEGT. V lost 4 bases and J 7 bases, leaving 10 bases between the germline ends. CDR3 length: 13 amino acids. The CDR3 sequence is CASSGRGSEKLFF. The CDR3 coding sequence is TGTGCCAGCAGTGGAAGGGGGAGTGAAAAACTGTTTTTT.

Only one count was recorded for this clone. The rearrangement uses TRBV27 and TRBJ2-2; 10 bases match TRBD1. With 6 bases clipped from V and 7 bases from J, the junction kept 8 bases outside the gene matches. This CDR3 has 15 residues. Per germline, CDR1 MNHEY and CDR2 SMNVEV (reference sequence). The CDR3 region is CASSWTGGIGGELFF. Here the CDR3 DNA reads TGTGCCAGCAGCTGGACAGGGGGTATAGGCGGGGAGCTGTTTTTT.

The chain has TRBV29-1 and TRBJ1-5; possibly TRBD1 for D (6 bases). The CDR3 is 13 residues long. The germline CDR1 and CDR2 sequences are SQVTM and ANQGSEA. With 7 bases removed from V and 6 bases from J, the gap between germline ends came to 16 bases. For the CDR3, the DNA is TGCAGCGCCGGTGGGGGGGGCGGTCAGCCCCAGCATTTT. This encodes CSAGGGGGQPQHF.

The count of this clone is one. The V and J genes are TRBV9 and TRBJ1-2; no clear D. Per the germline V gene, CDR1 is SGDLS and CDR2 is YYNGEE. The CDR3 length is 14 residues. V lost 0 bases, J lost 3 bases, and 9 bases lay in between. The CDR3 DNA is TGTGCCAGCAGCGTAGGCGTGGAGCACTATGGCTACACCTTC. Protein: CASSVGVEHYGYTF.

V and J are TRBV30 and TRBJ2-1; 7 bases match TRBD1. The CDR3 is 17 residues long. CDR1 and CDR2 from the germline V gene are GTSNPN and SVGIG (reference sequence). V shed 2 bases, J shed 2 bases, and the junction held 12 bases outside the gene matches. Here the CDR3 DNA reads TGTGCCTGGAGTACAAGAAAGGGGGCGCTTGCCTACAATGAGCAGTTCTTC. This translates into CAWSTRKGALAYNEQFF.

The chain employs TRBV25-1 and TRBJ2-5; the D gene is possibly TRBD2 (6 bases). Germline CDR1 MGHDK, CDR2 SYGVNS. The CDR3 sequence is 14 residues long. V lost 5 bases and J 0 bases, leaving 10 bases between the germline ends. Here the CDR3 reads CASSWRGDQETQYF. The CDR3 DNA reads as TGTGCCAGCAGTTGGAGGGGCGACCAAGAGACCCAGTACTTC.

The gene calls are TRBV4-2 and TRBJ2-3; possibly TRBD1 for D (7 bases). CDR1 and CDR2 from the germline V gene are LGHNA and YNFKEQ. This CDR3 has 17 residues. Trimming shortened V by 0 bases and J by 6 bases, and 19 bases separated the two germline ends. CDR3 nucleotides: TGTGCCAGCAGCCAAGATCCGCCCTCGACAGGGAGGGATACGCAGTATTTT. Its protein product is CASSQDPPSTGRDTQYF.

The chain couples TRBV5-4 to TRBJ2-1; tentatively, D is TRBD2 (5 bases). V was cut by 2 bases and J by 3 bases, with 9 bases left in between. This CDR3 has 14 residues. Germline lookup yields CDR1 SGHNT and CDR2 YYREEE (reference sequence). The CDR3 loop reads CASSFAGIYNEQFF. CDR3 nucleotide sequence: TGTGCCAGCAGCTTCGCCGGGATCTACAATGAGCAGTTCTTC.

For this clone: One end of the junction does not line up with germline, which may come from a read error. CDR3 sequence: CASSIDRLDQPQHF. The DNA of the CDR3 is TGTGCCAGTAGCATAGACAGGTTAGATCAGCCCCAGCATTTT. The V and J genes are TRBV19 and TRBJ1-5, with D possibly TRBD1 on 6 matching bases. From germline, CDR1 is LNHDA and CDR2 SQIVND (reference sequence). The CDR3 is made up of 14 amino acids.

This chain connects TRBV7-3 to TRBJ2-3, with 7 bases that match TRBD1. The germline V gene encodes CDR1 SGHTA and CDR2 FQGTGA. The CDR3 has 15 residues. Trimming took 5 bases from V and 1 from J; bases not matched to a gene: 6. CDR3: CASSRLGQGTDTQYF. CDR3 coding DNA: TGTGCCAGCAGCCGACTCGGACAGGGCACAGATACGCAGTATTTT.

The chain carries TRBV7-2 and TRBJ2-3; 8 nucleotides match TRBD1. V was clipped by 6 bases and J by 5 bases; unmatched bases: 10. CDR3 length: 15 residues. Germline V CDR1 and CDR2: SGHTA, FQGNSA. CDR3: CASRTGTGRGDTQYF. DNA for the CDR3: TGTGCCAGCAGGACAGGGACAGGCAGAGGAGATACGCAGTATTTT.

The gene calls are TRBV7-7 and TRBJ2-2, with D tentatively TRBD2 (5 bases). The CDR3 consists of 13 residues. Germline loops: CDR1 SSHAT, CDR2 FNYEAQ (reference sequence). CDR3 region: CASAARVTGELFF. For the CDR3, the DNA is TGTGCTAGCGCCGCGAGAGTTACCGGGGAGCTGTTTTTT.

This chain links TRBV18 with TRBJ1-2; D unresolved. The germline CDR1 and CDR2 sequences are KGHSH and LQKENI. The V end lost 3 bases, the J end lost 7 bases, and 15 bases lay between the germline ends. The CDR3 loop spans 14 amino acids. CDR3 nucleotides: TGTGCCAGCTCACCCGTGGAGGGCCACGCTGGCTACACCTTC. It is translated as CASSPVEGHAGYTF.

The chain recombines TRBV6-5 with TRBJ2-1; TRBD2 agrees at 10 bases. The CDR3 totals 16 residues. CDR1 and CDR2 (germline): MNHEY, SVGAGI. The J segment lost 12 bases and the V segment lost 0 bases, leaving 11 bases of the junction unmatched. The CDR3 loop is CASSYSNSGGRGRQFF. CDR3 sequence (DNA): TGTGCCAGCAGTTACTCGAATAGCGGGGGGCGAGGAAGGCAGTTCTTC.

This clone has only a few counts. This chain uses TRBV6-1 with TRBJ1-4; 7 bases align to TRBD1. V trimming: 1 base; J trimming: 7 bases; junction bases outside the gene matches: 6. Germline loops: CDR1 MNHNS, CDR2 SASEGT. CDR3 size: 15 residues. CDR3 sequence: CASSEGQGGGEKLFF. In DNA, the CDR3 is TGTGCCAGCAGTGAAGGCCAGGGGGGAGGTGAAAAACTGTTTTTT.

This chain uses TRBV5-1 with TRBJ1-4; 7 positions match TRBD1. The CDR3 is 18 amino acids. Trimming took 4 bases from V and 4 from J; bases not matched to a gene: 16. Germline V gene lookup returns CDR1 SGHRS and CDR2 YFSETQ. The CDR3 bases are TGCGCCAGCAGCACCGGACAGGCTCCGGGGGTTTTTAATGAAAAACTGTTTTTT. Its translation is CASSTGQAPGVFNEKLFF.

This clone came up a few times. DNA for the CDR3: TGTGCCAGCCGGGCAGGGGGGAATGAGCAGTTCTTC. Protein sequence: CASRAGGNEQFF. The V and J genes are TRBV6-6 and TRBJ2-1, with D maybe TRBD1 (7 bases). Germline V lookup: CDR1 MNHNY, CDR2 SVGAGI (reference sequence). This CDR3 has 12 amino acids. The V end lost 8 bases, the J end lost 7 bases, and 12 bases lay between the germline ends.

V is TRBV19 and J is TRBJ2-1; TRBD2 might be the D (5 bases). Per the germline V gene, CDR1 is LNHDA and CDR2 is SQIVND (reference sequence). V gave up 2 bases and J gave up 10 bases, with 12 bases separating them. This CDR3 has 13 residues. CDR3 nucleotide sequence: TGTGCCAGTAGTATACTAGCAATGGGGGAGCAGTTCTTC. It codes for CASSILAMGEQFF.

The chain uses TRBV2 and TRBJ2-3; the D gene is possibly TRBD2 (6 bases). This CDR3 is built from 18 residues. V was shortened by 4 bases and J by 1 base, with 21 bases between the two germline ends. Germline V lookup: CDR1 SNHLY, CDR2 FYNNEI. In DNA, the CDR3 is TGTGCCAGCAGTGGATTCCCGGGACTGCCCAGTGGCACAGATACGCAGTATTTT. It translates to CASSGFPGLPSGTDTQYF.

The chain employs TRBV15 and TRBJ2-2; weak D call: TRBD1 (6 bases). Germline V CDR1 and CDR2: LNHNV, YYDKDF (reference sequence). V was clipped by 7 bases and J by 1 base, with 7 bases between them. CDR3 length: 13 residues. Written as DNA, the CDR3 is TGTGCCACCACACAGGGGAACACCGGGGAGCTGTTTTTT. This codes for CATTQGNTGELFF.

V is TRBV4-2 and J is TRBJ2-1; TRBD2 matches at 7 bases. With 1 base clipped from V and 7 bases from J, the junction kept 10 bases outside the gene matches. There are 16 residues in the CDR3. Per the germline V gene, CDR1 is LGHNA and CDR2 is YNFKEQ. The CDR3 DNA reads TGTGCCAGCAGCCAAGCTTATGGGGGGGGAGCGAATGAGCAGTTCTTC. Translation: CASSQAYGGGANEQFF.